This TCR beta chain was recorded in a study of Ad26.COV2.S vaccination and SARS-CoV-2 variants. This clone was observed a few times. Sequencing used immunoSEQ multiplex PCR; TCRdb keeps in-frame clones, though not all of them. The table lists approximately 460,000 clones, 80% to 90% of them singletons, with 1.7% in the top ten. There are 13 residues in the CDR3. Trimming took off 2 bases at V and 3 bases at J, with 8 bases between the two ends. Germline lookup yields CDR1 MNHNS and CDR2 SASEGT. The treatment denotes: 15 to 20 received Ad26.COV2.S at low or high dose, single or two shots; 5 received placebo; per-sample allocation not given. The study sampled participants on day 63 after the first vaccine or placebo injection.

The chain links TRBV6-1 to TRBJ2-7; tentative D call: TRBD2 (5 bases). The source material was peripheral blood, sampled in a trial of Ad26.COV2.S vaccine versus placebo. The origin of this receptor is a person between 18 and 65 years old who received the Ad26.COV2.S COVID-19 vaccine or a placebo. Here the CDR3 reads CASSEWGVYEQYF. The CDR3, as DNA: TGTGCCAGCAGTGAATGGGGAGTCTACGAGCAGTACTTC.